One sample yielded the 24 T cell receptor beta chains listed below, sequenced in a study of beta chain features in type 1 diabetes. All of the isolated RNA was reverse transcribed, so expressed TCRB transcripts were sequenced. Clones were sequenced by immunoSEQ multiplex PCR, and TCRdb holds only the in-frame ones, with some missing. The sample records around 310,000 clones, 9.5% to 11% being singletons. The material sequenced was naive CD4+ T cells from blood. The receptors shown here come from a woman aged 25 to 39 in good health.

The V call is TRBV11-3, the J call TRBJ1-1; D is uncertain. CDR1 and CDR2 from the germline V gene are SGHNT and YENEEA. Trimming pared 0 bases from V and 1 base from J, leaving 6 bases between. There are 14 residues in the CDR3. The chain's CDR3 is CASSLDAGNTEAFF. DNA of the CDR3: TGTGCCAGCAGCTTAGACGCCGGGAACACTGAAGCTTTCTTT.

This clone showed up just a few times. The genes are TRBV4-3 and TRBJ2-5; TRBD2 aligns across 9 bases. Germline V gives CDR1 LGHNA, CDR2 YSLEER. V gave up 4 bases and J gave up 4 bases; unmatched junction bases: 13. The CDR3 runs to 17 residues. CDR3 region: CASSPVSGGNRGETQYF. The CDR3 region has the DNA TGCGCCAGCAGCCCAGTTAGCGGGGGAAACCGTGGAGAGACCCAGTACTTC.

This clone was picked up a small number of times. The chain joins TRBV7-9 to TRBJ2-7; D is perhaps TRBD1 (6 bases). Germline values: CDR1 SEHNR, CDR2 FQNEAQ (reference sequence). The CDR3 contains 14 residues. V lost 0 bases and J lost 4, with 10 bases in between. The CDR3 region is CASSLAPGEYEQYF. DNA of the CDR3: TGTGCCAGCAGCTTAGCACCAGGGGAATACGAGCAGTACTTC.

V gene TRBV11-1 combines with J gene TRBJ2-7; D is unresolved. The germline V gene encodes CDR1 SGHAT and CDR2 FQDESV (reference sequence). CDR3 size: 13 residues. V was clipped by 1 base and J by 2 bases, with 6 bases between them. CDR3 region: CASSLGRPYEQYF. CDR3 DNA sequence: TGTGCCAGCAGCTTAGGGAGACCCTACGAGCAGTACTTC.

The chain joins TRBV5-1 to TRBJ2-7; 7 nucleotides line up with TRBD1. The CDR3 length is 13 residues. The germline V gene has CDR1 SGHRS and CDR2 YFSETQ. V lost 2 bases to trimming and J lost 2 bases; unmatched junction nucleotides: 1. The CDR3 DNA reads as TGCGCCAGCAGCTTCGGGACAGCCTACGAGCAGTACTTC. It codes for CASSFGTAYEQYF. The entire variable domain, with the rest obtained from reference TRBV5-1 and TRBJ2-7, is as follows: KAGVTQTPRYLIKTRGQQVTLSCSPISGHRSVSWYQQTPGQGLQFLFEYFSETQRNKGNFPGRFSGRQFSNSRSEMNVSTLELGDSALYLCASSFGTAYEQYFGPGTRLTVT.

This chain links TRBV28 with TRBJ2-3, with D possibly being TRBD1 (5 bases). Trimming removed 3 bases at V and 2 bases at J, with 9 bases between. Germline CDR1 and CDR2: MDHEN and SYDVKM. This CDR3 is 14 amino acids long. The CDR3 nucleotides are TGTGCCAGCAGTTTGCCAGGGAACACAGATACGCAGTATTTT. Translation gives CASSLPGNTDTQYF. Full variable domain (missing parts from reference TRBV28 and TRBJ2-3): DVKVTQSSRYLVKRTGEKVFLECVQDMDHENMFWYRQDPGLGLRLIYFSYDVKMKEKGDIPEGYSVSREKKERFSLILESASTNQTSMYLCASSLPGNTDTQYFGPGTRLTVL.

This clone was seen a handful of times. The rearrangement links TRBV28 to TRBJ1-2, with a possible D match to TRBD1 (6 bases). Trimming stripped 7 bases from V and 1 base from J, with 19 bases between. Germline assignment: CDR1 MDHEN and CDR2 SYDVKM. The CDR3 spans 16 residues. CDR3 sequence (DNA): TGTGCCAGCACCGAGGCGGTGGACAGACGTAACTATGGCTACACCTTC. It codes for CASTEAVDRRNYGYTF.

J is TRBJ2-2 and V is TRBV29-1; TRBD1 matches 7 bases. This CDR3 is built from 14 residues. Germline V gives CDR1 SQVTM, CDR2 ANQGSEA. Trimming took 7 bases from V and 3 from J; bases not matched to a gene: 8. For the CDR3, the DNA is TGCAGCGCCCTCAGGGGGACCTACACCGGGGAGCTGTTTTTT. Translated: CSALRGTYTGELFF.

In its sample, this clone was seen a few times. V gene TRBV19 combines with J gene TRBJ1-5; 8 bases fit TRBD1. The V gene end was trimmed by 4 bases and the J gene end by 3 bases; junction bases not matched to a gene: 8. In germline, CDR1 is LNHDA, CDR2 SQIVND (reference sequence). The CDR3 consists of 16 residues. CDR3: CASSTRRTGFNQPQHF. In nucleotides, the CDR3 is TGTGCCAGTAGTACACGCCGGACAGGGTTCAATCAGCCCCAGCATTTT.

The genes are TRBV5-1 and TRBJ2-5; TRBD1 is a possible D gene (6 bases). The CDR3 extends over 13 amino acids. V lost 4 bases to trimming and J lost 5 bases, with 12 bases between them. In germline, CDR1 is SGHRS, CDR2 YFSETQ. The CDR3 bases are TGCGCCAGCAGCCCAGGGGATCGGGAGACCCAGTACTTC. Translating it yields CASSPGDRETQYF.

In its sample, this clone was seen a few times. The genes are TRBV4-2 and TRBJ1-4; the D gene is possibly TRBD1 (6 bases). Germline values: CDR1 LGHNA, CDR2 YNFKEQ. The germline V and J ends were trimmed by 6 bases and 7 bases, with 21 bases remaining between them. The CDR3 sequence is 16 residues long. The CDR3 reads CASRLHRDMVSEKLFF. CDR3 bases: TGTGCCAGCAGACTACACAGGGATATGGTTTCTGAAAAACTGTTTTTT.

This clone was counted only a few times. The chain is built from TRBV4-1 and TRBJ1-1; TRBD1 matches at 9 bases. Trimming at V came to 1 base and at J to 4 bases, leaving 1 base not matched to a gene. The CDR3 sequence is 14 residues long. CDR1 MGHRA and CDR2 YSYEKL come from the germline V gene. CDR3 sequence (DNA): TGCGCCAGCAGCCAAGTGACAGGGGGCACTGAAGCTTTCTTT. Translating it yields CASSQVTGGTEAFF.

The gene calls are TRBV7-3 and TRBJ2-3; 12 nucleotides line up with TRBD2. Germline V gene data show CDR1 as SGHTA and CDR2 as FQGTGA. With V trimmed by 5 bases and J by 3 bases, 6 bases remained unmatched. This CDR3 region has 16 residues. In DNA, the CDR3 is TGTGCCAGCAGCGCCGGACTAGCGGGAAATACAGATACGCAGTATTTT. This sequence encodes CASSAGLAGNTDTQYF. Looking up the rest from reference TRBV7-3 and TRBJ2-3 gives the full variable domain: GAGVSQTPSNKVTEKGKYVELRCDPISGHTALYWYRQSLGQGPEFLIYFQGTGAADDSGLPNDRFFAVRPEGSVSTLKIQRTERGDSAVYLCASSAGLAGNTDTQYFGPGTRLTVL.

This clone was detected only a few times. The chain has TRBV18 and TRBJ2-5; TRBD1 is a possible D gene (6 bases). In germline, CDR1 is KGHSH, CDR2 LQKENI. V lost 3 bases and J 2 bases, leaving 13 bases between the germline ends. The CDR3 is made up of 15 amino acids. The CDR3 nucleotides are TGTGCCAGCTCACCTGAAAGGACAGTACAAGAGACCCAGTACTTC. This gives the protein CASSPERTVQETQYF.

This clone was picked up a small number of times. This chain joins TRBV29-1 and TRBJ2-2; D ambiguous. From germline, CDR1 is SQVTM and CDR2 ANQGSEA. The CDR3 totals 14 residues. The ends were cut back, 2 bases at V and 2 bases at J, with 9 bases in the middle. CDR3 amino acids: CSVEFRRNTGELFF. CDR3 bases: TGCAGCGTTGAATTTCGGAGAAACACCGGGGAGCTGTTTTTT.

This clone showed up just a few times. This chain joins TRBV6-1 and TRBJ2-5; TRBD2 agrees at 8 bases. The CDR3 loop spans 15 amino acids. Germline loops: CDR1 MNHNS, CDR2 SASEGT. Trimming at V came to 1 base and at J to 7 bases, leaving 8 bases not matched to a gene. In nucleotides, the CDR3 is TGTGCCAGCAGTGAAGTACTAGCGGCAAGAGTGACCCAGTACTTC. Its protein product is CASSEVLAARVTQYF.

The rearrangement uses TRBV7-3 and TRBJ2-7; 12 positions match TRBD2. Unmatched junction bases numbered 6, after V lost 4 bases and J lost 5 bases. Germline CDR1 and CDR2: SGHTA and FQGTGA. The CDR3 covers 15 residues. CDR3 coding DNA: TGTGCCAGCAGCTCGACTAGCGGGAGTTACCACGAGCAGTACTTC. This sequence encodes CASSSTSGSYHEQYF.

V gene TRBV5-1 combines with J gene TRBJ2-5; 8 nucleotides align to TRBD1. CDR3 length: 13 residues. J was trimmed by 3 bases and V by 3 bases; bases with no gene match: 1. The germline V gene has CDR1 SGHRS and CDR2 YFSETQ. In DNA form, the CDR3 reads TGCGCCAGCAGCTCGGACAGGGAAGAGACCCAGTACTTC. Its translation: CASSSDREETQYF.

The chain combines TRBV5-1 with TRBJ2-7, with 12 bases fitting TRBD2. The germline gives CDR1 SGHRS, CDR2 YFSETQ. The V and J ends lost 6 bases and 0 bases, in that order; junction bases with no gene match: 13. CDR3 length equals 18 residues. The CDR3 bases are TGCGCCAGCACCGGGAAGGGCCTAGCGGGGGGGAGCTCCTACGAGCAGTACTTC. As protein: CASTGKGLAGGSSYEQYF. The complete variable domain, with remaining parts taken from reference TRBV5-1 and TRBJ2-7, reads KAGVTQTPRYLIKTRGQQVTLSCSPISGHRSVSWYQQTPGQGLQFLFEYFSETQRNKGNFPGRFSGRQFSNSRSEMNVSTLELGDSALYLCASTGKGLAGGSSYEQYFGPGTRLTVT.

The chain is built from TRBV11-2 and TRBJ1-2; TRBD1 might be the D (5 bases). V was shortened by 5 bases and J by 4 bases, with 11 bases between the two germline ends. CDR3 length equals 13 residues. The V gene's germline CDR1 is SGHAT and CDR2 FQNNGV. CDR3 region: CASSAGFVYGYTF. In DNA form, the CDR3 reads TGTGCCAGCAGCGCAGGGTTTGTCTATGGCTACACCTTC.

The chain joins TRBV7-2 to TRBJ2-2; 11 nucleotides line up with TRBD1. Trimming removed 4 bases from V and 3 bases from J; junction bases left unmatched: 1. The CDR3 totals 15 residues. The germline gives CDR1 SGHTA, CDR2 FQGNSA. The DNA of the CDR3 is TGTGCCAGCAGCTGGGGACAGGGGGACACCGGGGAGCTGTTTTTT. It translates to CASSWGQGDTGELFF.

Here the CDR3 reads CASSTTSTGHGYTF. CDR3 nucleotide sequence: TGTGCCAGTAGTACGACTTCGACAGGGCACGGCTACACCTTC. The J gene is TRBJ1-2, the V gene TRBV19; 7 bases are a match to TRBD1. J lost 8 bases, V lost 4 bases, and 10 bases had no gene match. Germline lookup yields CDR1 LNHDA and CDR2 SQIVND (reference sequence). This CDR3 has 14 residues.

The rearrangement uses TRBV4-3 and TRBJ1-2, with 8 bases identical to TRBD1. Germline trimming cut 0 bases from V and 4 bases from J; bases unmatched to any gene: 7. Germline values: CDR1 LGHNA, CDR2 YSLEER. The length of the CDR3 is 16 residues. CDR3 in amino acids: CASSQDRPGGIYGYTF. CDR3 DNA sequence: TGCGCCAGCAGCCAAGATCGCCCAGGGGGCATCTATGGCTACACCTTC.

This chain links TRBV28 with TRBJ2-6; maybe TRBD1 (6 bases). The V end was cut by 3 bases, the J end by 2 bases, with 14 bases between. This CDR3 comprises 17 residues. Germline CDR1 MDHEN, CDR2 SYDVKM. The DNA for the CDR3 is TGTGCCAGCAGTTTGGGACAACAGATAGCTGGGGCCAACGTCCTGACTTTC. It encodes CASSLGQQIAGANVLTF.